The rows below give T cell receptor beta chains drawn from one sample of a study of molecular identifiers for immune sequencing clone quantification. TCRdb ran MiXCR on the PCR reads and lists one entry per CDR3 protein. Seen here are under 800,000 distinct CDR3 sequences, roughly 23% observed once, and the top ten hold around 0.78%. The sequenced sample consisted of naive CD8+ T cells from blood, with Jurkat cell RNA spiked in. The receptor source for this set is a human donor in good health. Some libraries in this study had Jurkat cell RNA spiked in. The CDR3 runs from the conserved cysteine through the conserved F or W. The order of the fields is V gene, D gene, clone size, J gene, CDR3 DNA, CDR3 protein. A D gene is named only where the DNA matches it firmly. Clone size is stated in some rows and not others, as once, few, many or a class when expanded.

TRBV5-4	NA	many	TRBJ2-5	TGTGCCAGCAGCTTTTCACTTGGAACGAGAGGGGGTAGGGCGGAGACCCAGTACTTC	CASSFSLGTRGGRAETQYF
TRBV15	NA	many	TRBJ2-1	TGTGCCACCAGCAGGGTACCGGGGCCGGATGAGCAGTTCTTC	CATSRVPGPDEQFF
TRBV7-9	NA	many	TRBJ2-2	TGTGCCAGCAGCTCGGGACGCCTGAACACCGGGGAGCTGTTTTTT	CASSSGRLNTGELFF
TRBV9	TRBD2	NA	TRBJ2-3	TGTGCCGGCAGCACGAACCTAAGGACTAGCGAGGATACGCAGTATTTT	CAGSTNLRTSEDTQYF
TRBV25-1	TRBD1	few	TRBJ2-1	TGTGCCAGCAGTGTGACAGGGAGTCAATTATTCAATGAGCAGTTCTTC	CASSVTGSQLFNEQFF
TRBV7-8	TRBD1	few	TRBJ2-1	TGTGCCAGCAGCCACGTCGACAGGGGGCTCGACAATGAGCAGTTCTTC	CASSHVDRGLDNEQFF
TRBV12-5	NA	NA	TRBJ2-1	TGTGCTAGTGGTTTCGGCGGGGGCCCTAATGAGCAGTTCTTC	CASGFGGGPNEQFF
TRBV7-2	TRBD2	few	TRBJ2-2	TGTGCCAGCAGCCAAAACCCGCTCGGGGACTACGTGACCGGGGAGCTGTTTTTT	CASSQNPLGDYVTGELFF
TRBV30	NA	many	TRBJ2-7	TGTGCCTGGAGTATCCCCGCCAGCCCAATCTCCTACGAGCAGTACTTC	CAWSIPASPISYEQYF
TRBV6-6	NA	NA	TRBJ1-1	TGTGCCCGCAGTTACCCAGGGGCTATGAACACTGAAGCTTTCTTT	CARSYPGAMNTEAFF
TRBV19	NA	NA	TRBJ2-7	TGTGCCAGTAGTATGGGGTTCGCCTCCTACGAGCAGTACTTC	CASSMGFASYEQYF
TRBV30	NA	few	TRBJ2-7	TGTGCCTGGAGTGTACTGGGGGGTCACGAGCAGTACTTC	CAWSVLGGHEQYF